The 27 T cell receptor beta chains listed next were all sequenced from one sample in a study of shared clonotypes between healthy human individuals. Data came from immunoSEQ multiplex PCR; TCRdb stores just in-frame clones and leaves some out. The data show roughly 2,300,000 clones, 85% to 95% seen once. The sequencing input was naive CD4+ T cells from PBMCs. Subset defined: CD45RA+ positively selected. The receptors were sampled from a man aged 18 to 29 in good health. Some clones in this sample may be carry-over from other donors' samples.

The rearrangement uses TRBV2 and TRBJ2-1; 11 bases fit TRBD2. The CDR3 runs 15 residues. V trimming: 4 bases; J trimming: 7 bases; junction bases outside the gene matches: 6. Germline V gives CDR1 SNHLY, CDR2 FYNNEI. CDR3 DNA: TGTGCCAGCAGTGTCTATAGCGGGAGGGTGAATGAGCAGTTCTTC. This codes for CASSVYSGRVNEQFF.

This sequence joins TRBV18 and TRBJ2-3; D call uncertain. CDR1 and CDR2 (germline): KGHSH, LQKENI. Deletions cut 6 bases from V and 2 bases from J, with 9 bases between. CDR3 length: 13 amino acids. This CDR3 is CASSRGNTDTQYF. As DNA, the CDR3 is TGTGCCAGCTCGCGAGGAAACACAGATACGCAGTATTTT.

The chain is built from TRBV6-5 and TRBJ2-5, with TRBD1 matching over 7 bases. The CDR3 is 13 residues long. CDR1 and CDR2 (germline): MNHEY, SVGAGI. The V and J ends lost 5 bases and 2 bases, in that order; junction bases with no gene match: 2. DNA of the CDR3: TGTGCCAGCAGTAACAGGGGACAAGAGACCCAGTACTTC. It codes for CASSNRGQETQYF.

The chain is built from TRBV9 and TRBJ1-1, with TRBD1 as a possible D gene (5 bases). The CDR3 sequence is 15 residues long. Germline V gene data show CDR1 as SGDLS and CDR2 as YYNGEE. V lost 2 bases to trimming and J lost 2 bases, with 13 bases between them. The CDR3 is CASSVGTDLNTEAFF. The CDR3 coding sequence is TGTGCCAGCAGCGTTGGGACGGACTTAAACACTGAAGCTTTCTTT. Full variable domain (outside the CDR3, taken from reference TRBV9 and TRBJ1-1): DSGVTQTPKHLITATGQRVTLRCSPRSGDLSVYWYQQSLDQGLQFLIQYYNGEERAKGNILERFSAQQFPDLHSELNLSSLELGDSALYFCASSVGTDLNTEAFFGQGTRLTVV.

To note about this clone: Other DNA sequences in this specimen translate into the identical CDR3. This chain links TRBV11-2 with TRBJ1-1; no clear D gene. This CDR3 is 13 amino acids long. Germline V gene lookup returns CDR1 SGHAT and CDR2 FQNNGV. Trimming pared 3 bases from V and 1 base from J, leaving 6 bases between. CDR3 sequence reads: CASSLRRNTEAFF. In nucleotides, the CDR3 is TGTGCCAGCAGCTTGAGACGGAACACTGAAGCTTTCTTT.

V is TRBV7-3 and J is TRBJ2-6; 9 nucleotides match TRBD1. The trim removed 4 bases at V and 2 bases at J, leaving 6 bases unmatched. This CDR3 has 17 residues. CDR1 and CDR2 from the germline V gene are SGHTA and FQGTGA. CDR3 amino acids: CASSSRGTGTGANVLTF. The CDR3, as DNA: TGTGCCAGCAGCTCCCGCGGGACAGGGACTGGGGCCAACGTCCTGACTTTC.

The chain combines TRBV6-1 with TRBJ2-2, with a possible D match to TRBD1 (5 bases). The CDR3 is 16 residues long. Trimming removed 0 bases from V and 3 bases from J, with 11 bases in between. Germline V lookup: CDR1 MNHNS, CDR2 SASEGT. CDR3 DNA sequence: TGTGCCAGCAGTGAAGCCGGACACCCTCACACCGGGGAGCTGTTTTTT. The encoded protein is CASSEAGHPHTGELFF.

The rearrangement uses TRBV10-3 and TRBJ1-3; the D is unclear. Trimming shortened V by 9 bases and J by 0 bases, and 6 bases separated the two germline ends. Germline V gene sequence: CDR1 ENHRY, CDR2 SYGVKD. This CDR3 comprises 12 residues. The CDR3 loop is CAMFTSGNTIYF. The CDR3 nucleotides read TGTGCCATGTTCACCTCTGGAAACACCATATATTTT.

In DNA form, the CDR3 reads TGTGCCAGCAGCCCAGTAGACAGGGCGGGCACCGGGGAGCTGTTTTTT. It translates to CASSPVDRAGTGELFF. The chain joins TRBV7-8 to TRBJ2-2, with TRBD1 matching over 7 bases. CDR3 length: 16 residues. From germline, CDR1 is SGHVS and CDR2 FQNEAQ. The V gene end was trimmed by 5 bases and the J gene end by 4 bases; junction bases not matched to a gene: 10.

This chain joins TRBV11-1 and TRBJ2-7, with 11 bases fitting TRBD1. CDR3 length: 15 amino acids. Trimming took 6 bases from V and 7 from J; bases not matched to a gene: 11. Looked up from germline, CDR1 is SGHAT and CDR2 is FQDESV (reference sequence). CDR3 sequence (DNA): TGTGCCAGCAGACCCATCGGACAGGGGGCGCGGGAGCAGTACTTC. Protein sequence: CASRPIGQGAREQYF.

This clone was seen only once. DNA of the CDR3: TGTGCCAGCAGCTTAAACCCGATAGAGGGGGAGCAGTTCTTC. As protein: CASSLNPIEGEQFF. This chain links TRBV7-6 with TRBJ2-1; D is tentatively TRBD1 or TRBD2 (5 bases each). The germline V gene has CDR1 SGHVS and CDR2 FNYEAQ. Trimming removed 2 bases at V and 10 bases at J, with 15 bases between. The CDR3 is 14 residues long.

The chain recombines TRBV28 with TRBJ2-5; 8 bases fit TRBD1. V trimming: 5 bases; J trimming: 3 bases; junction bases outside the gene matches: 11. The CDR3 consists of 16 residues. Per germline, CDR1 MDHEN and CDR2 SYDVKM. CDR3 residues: CASSPWTGRGEETQYF. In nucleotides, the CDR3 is TGTGCCAGCAGTCCCTGGACAGGGCGGGGAGAAGAGACCCAGTACTTC.

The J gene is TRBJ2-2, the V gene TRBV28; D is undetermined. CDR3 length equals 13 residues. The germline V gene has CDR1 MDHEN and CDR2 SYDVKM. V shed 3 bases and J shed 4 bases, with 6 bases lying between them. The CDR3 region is CASSFWGTGELFF. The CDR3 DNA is TGTGCCAGCAGTTTCTGGGGCACCGGGGAGCTGTTTTTT.

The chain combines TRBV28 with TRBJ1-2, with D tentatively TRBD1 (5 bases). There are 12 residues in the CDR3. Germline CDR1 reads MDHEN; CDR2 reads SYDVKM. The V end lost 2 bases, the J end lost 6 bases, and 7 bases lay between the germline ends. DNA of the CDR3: TGTGCCAGCAGTTTAGCAGGGAATGGCTACACCTTC. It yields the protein CASSLAGNGYTF.

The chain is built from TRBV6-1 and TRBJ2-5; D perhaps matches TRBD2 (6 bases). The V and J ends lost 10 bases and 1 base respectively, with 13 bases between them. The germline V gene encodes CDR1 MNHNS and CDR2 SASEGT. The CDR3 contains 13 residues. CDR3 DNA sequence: TGTGCCACCATTGCGGGAACCCAAGAGACCCAGTACTTC. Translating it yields CATIAGTQETQYF.

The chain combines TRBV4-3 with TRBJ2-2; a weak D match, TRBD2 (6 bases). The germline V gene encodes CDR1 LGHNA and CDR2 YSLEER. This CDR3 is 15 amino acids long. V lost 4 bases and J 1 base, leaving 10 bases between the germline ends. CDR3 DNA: TGCGCCAGCAGCCCGCGGGACTTGAACACCGGGGAGCTGTTTTTT. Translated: CASSPRDLNTGELFF.

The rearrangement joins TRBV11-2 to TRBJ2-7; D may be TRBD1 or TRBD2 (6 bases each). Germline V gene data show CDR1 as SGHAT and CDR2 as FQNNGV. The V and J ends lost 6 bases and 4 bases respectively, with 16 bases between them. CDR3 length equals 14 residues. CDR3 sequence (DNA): TGTGCCAGCAGTCCCTGGGGGGCGCTGTACGAGCAGTACTTC. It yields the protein CASSPWGALYEQYF.

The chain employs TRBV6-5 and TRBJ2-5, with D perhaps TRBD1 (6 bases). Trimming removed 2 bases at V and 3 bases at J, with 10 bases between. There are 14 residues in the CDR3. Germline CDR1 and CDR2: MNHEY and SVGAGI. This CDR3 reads CASSYGTGKETQYF. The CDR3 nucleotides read TGTGCCAGCAGTTACGGTACAGGGAAAGAGACCCAGTACTTC.

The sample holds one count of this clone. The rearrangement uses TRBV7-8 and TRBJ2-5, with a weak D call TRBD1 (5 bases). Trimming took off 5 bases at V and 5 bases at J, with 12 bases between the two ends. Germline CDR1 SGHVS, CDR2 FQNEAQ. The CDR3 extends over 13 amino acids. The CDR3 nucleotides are TGTGCCAGCAGCGGCAGGGTTCGCGAGACCCAGTACTTC. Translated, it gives CASSGRVRETQYF.

CDR3 DNA: TGTGCCAGCAGCTTAGCGGTTTATGAGCAGTTCTTC. Amino acid sequence: CASSLAVYEQFF. The V and J genes are TRBV7-9 and TRBJ2-1; D not resolved. CDR3 size: 12 residues. Germline V gives CDR1 SEHNR, CDR2 FQNEAQ (reference sequence). The V and J ends lost 0 bases and 8 bases respectively, with 5 bases between them.

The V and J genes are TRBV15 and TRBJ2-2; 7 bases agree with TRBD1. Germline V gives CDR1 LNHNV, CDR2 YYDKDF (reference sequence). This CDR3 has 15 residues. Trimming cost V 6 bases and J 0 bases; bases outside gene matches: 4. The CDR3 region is CATRATGTNTGELFF. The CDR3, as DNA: TGTGCCACCAGGGCGACAGGGACGAACACCGGGGAGCTGTTTTTT.

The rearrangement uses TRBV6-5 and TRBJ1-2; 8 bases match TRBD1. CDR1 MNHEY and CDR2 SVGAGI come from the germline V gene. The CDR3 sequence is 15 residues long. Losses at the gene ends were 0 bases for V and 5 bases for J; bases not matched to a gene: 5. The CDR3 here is CASSYSGTGVYGYTF. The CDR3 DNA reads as TGTGCCAGCAGTTACTCGGGGACAGGTGTTTATGGCTACACCTTC.

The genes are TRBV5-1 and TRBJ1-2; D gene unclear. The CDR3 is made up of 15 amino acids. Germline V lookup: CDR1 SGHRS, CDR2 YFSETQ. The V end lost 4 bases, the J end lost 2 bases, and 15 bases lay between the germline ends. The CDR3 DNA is TGCGCCAGCAGCCCCGACCCACTAGCGAACTATGGCTACACCTTC. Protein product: CASSPDPLANYGYTF.

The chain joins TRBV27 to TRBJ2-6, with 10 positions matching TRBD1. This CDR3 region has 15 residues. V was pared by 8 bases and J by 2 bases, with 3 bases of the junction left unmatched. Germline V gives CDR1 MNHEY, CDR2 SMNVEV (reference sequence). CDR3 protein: CASRDRGTGANVLTF. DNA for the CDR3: TGTGCCAGCCGGGACAGGGGTACTGGGGCCAACGTCCTGACTTTC.

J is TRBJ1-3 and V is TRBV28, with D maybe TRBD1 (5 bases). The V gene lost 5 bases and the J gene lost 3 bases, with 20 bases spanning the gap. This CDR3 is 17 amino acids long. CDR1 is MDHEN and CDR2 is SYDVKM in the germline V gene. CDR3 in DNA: TGTGCCAGCAGTGCCCACGGGGGGTCGGGGCTTGGAAACACCATATATTTT. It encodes CASSAHGGSGLGNTIYF. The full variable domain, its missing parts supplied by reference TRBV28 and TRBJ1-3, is DVKVTQSSRYLVKRTGEKVFLECVQDMDHENMFWYRQDPGLGLRLIYFSYDVKMKEKGDIPEGYSVSREKKERFSLILESASTNQTSMYLCASSAHGGSGLGNTIYFGEGSWLTVV.

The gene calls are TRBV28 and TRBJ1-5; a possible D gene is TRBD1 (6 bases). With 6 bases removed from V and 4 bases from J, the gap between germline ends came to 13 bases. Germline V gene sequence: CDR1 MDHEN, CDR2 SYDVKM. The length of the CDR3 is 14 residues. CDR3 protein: CASSQGTKNQPQHF. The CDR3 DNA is TGTGCCAGCAGCCAGGGGACAAAAAATCAGCCCCAGCATTTT.

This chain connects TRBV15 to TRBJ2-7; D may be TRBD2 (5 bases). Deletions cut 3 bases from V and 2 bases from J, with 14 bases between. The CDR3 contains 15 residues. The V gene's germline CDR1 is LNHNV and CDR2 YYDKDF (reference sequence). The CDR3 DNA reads TGTGCCACCAGCAGGTCCCGGACTTCTACCTACGAGCAGTACTTC. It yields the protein CATSRSRTSTYEQYF. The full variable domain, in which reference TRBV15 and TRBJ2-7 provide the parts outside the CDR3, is DAMVIQNPRYQVTQFGKPVTLSCSQTLNHNVMYWYQQKSSQAPKLLFHYYDKDFNNEADTPDNFQSRRPNTSFCFLDIRSPGLGDTAMYLCATSRSRTSTYEQYFGPGTRLTVT.